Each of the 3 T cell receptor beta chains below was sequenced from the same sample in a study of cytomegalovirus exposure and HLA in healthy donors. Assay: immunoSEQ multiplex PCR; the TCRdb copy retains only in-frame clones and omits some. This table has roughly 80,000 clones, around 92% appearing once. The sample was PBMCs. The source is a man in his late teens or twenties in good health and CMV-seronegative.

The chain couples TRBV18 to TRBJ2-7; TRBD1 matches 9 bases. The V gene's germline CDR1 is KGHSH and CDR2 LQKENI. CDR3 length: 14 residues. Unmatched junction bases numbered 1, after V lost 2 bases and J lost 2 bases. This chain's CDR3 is CASSPGTGPYEQYF. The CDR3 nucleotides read TGTGCCAGCTCACCAGGGACAGGGCCCTACGAGCAGTACTTC.

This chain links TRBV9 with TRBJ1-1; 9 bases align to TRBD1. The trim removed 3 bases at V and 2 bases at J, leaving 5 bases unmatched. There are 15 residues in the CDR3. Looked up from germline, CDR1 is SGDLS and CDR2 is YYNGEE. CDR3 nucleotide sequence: TGTGCCAGCAGCGATGACAGGGGGTCTAACACTGAAGCTTTCTTT. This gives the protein CASSDDRGSNTEAFF.

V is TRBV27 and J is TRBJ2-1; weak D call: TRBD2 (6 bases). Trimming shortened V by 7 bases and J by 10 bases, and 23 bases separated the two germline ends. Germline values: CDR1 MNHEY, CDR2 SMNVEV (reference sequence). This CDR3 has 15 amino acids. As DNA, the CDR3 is TGTGCCAGCATTCAACCGGGACTCCGGAGTAAGGAGCAGTTCTTC. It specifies CASIQPGLRSKEQFF.